A single sample gave rise to the 14 T cell receptor beta chains below, sequenced in a study of cytomegalovirus exposure and HLA in healthy donors. A multiplex PCR was run with 60 Vbeta primers and 13 Jbeta primers. Profiling relied on immunoSEQ multiplex PCR, and the TCRdb table lists in-frame clones only, not all of them. The profile shows about 110,000 clones, around 76% of them singletons. The specimen was PBMCs. The receptor set was obtained from a woman in her forties or fifties in good health and CMV-seropositive.

The V gene is TRBV28, the J gene TRBJ1-2; D might be TRBD1 (5 bases). Trimming removed 3 bases from V and 6 bases from J, with 17 bases in between. CDR3 size: 15 residues. Germline V lookup: CDR1 MDHEN, CDR2 SYDVKM. The CDR3 loop reads CASSFIAAGEDGYTF. The CDR3 DNA follows: TGTGCCAGCAGTTTCATAGCTGCGGGGGAGGATGGCTACACCTTC.

This clone was counted a single time. DNA of the CDR3: TGTGCCAGCAGCTCCCTGGTGGCAGCGGGGGGGATGAACACCGGGGAGCTGTTTTTT. Its translation is CASSSLVAAGGMNTGELFF. The gene calls are TRBV7-3 and TRBJ2-2; 10 bases are a match to TRBD2. The CDR3 is 19 amino acids. Germline V gives CDR1 SGHTA, CDR2 FQGTGA. The junction had 12 bases not matched to a gene; V was cut back by 4 bases and J by 1 base.

J is TRBJ1-4 and V is TRBV9; 7 bases fit TRBD1. From germline, CDR1 is SGDLS and CDR2 YYNGEE. CDR3 length: 14 amino acids. Trimming took 3 bases from V and 6 from J; bases not matched to a gene: 5. In nucleotides, the CDR3 is TGTGCCAGCAGCGCTGACAGGGCTGATGAAAAACTGTTTTTT. This codes for CASSADRADEKLFF.

The chain is built from TRBV13 and TRBJ2-3, with 10 bases matching TRBD2. Unmatched junction bases numbered 9, after V lost 8 bases and J lost 1 base. CDR3 size: 16 residues. Germline V CDR1 and CDR2: PRHDT, FYEKMQ (reference sequence). The CDR3 reads CASLQRGGYGTDTQYF. The CDR3 nucleotides are TGTGCCAGCCTCCAGCGGGGGGGCTATGGCACAGATACGCAGTATTTT.

V usage is TRBV6-1 and J usage is TRBJ1-1, with a tentative D call TRBD1 (6 bases). This CDR3 region has 13 residues. From germline, CDR1 is MNHNS and CDR2 SASEGT. The V gene lost 5 bases and the J gene lost 4 bases, with 11 bases spanning the gap. CDR3 DNA sequence: TGTGCCAGCAGTTTACAGGGTTCCACTGAAGCTTTCTTT. Protein product: CASSLQGSTEAFF.

This rearrangement joins TRBV20-1 to TRBJ2-3; no reliable D call. Germline V lookup: CDR1 DFQATT, CDR2 SNEGSKA (reference sequence). Trimming took 4 bases from V and 12 from J, leaving 11 bases between them. This CDR3 spans 10 amino acids. CDR3 region: CSATPKAQYF. The CDR3, as DNA: TGCAGTGCTACGCCCAAAGCCCAGTATTTT.

The chain combines TRBV28 with TRBJ1-4, with TRBD1 identical over 7 bases. The CDR3 is 16 amino acids. J gave up 2 bases and V 2 bases, and 5 bases lay outside the gene matches. Germline CDR1 and CDR2: MDHEN and SYDVKM. CDR3 DNA: TGTGCCAGCAGTTTAACAGGGGCGGCGACTAATGAAAAACTGTTTTTT. The encoded protein is CASSLTGAATNEKLFF.

The chain uses TRBV15 and TRBJ2-1; D possibly corresponds to TRBD1 (6 bases). The CDR3 is made up of 15 amino acids. The germline V and J ends were trimmed by 0 bases and 1 base, with 7 bases remaining between them. Germline-derived CDR1 and CDR2 are LNHNV and YYDKDF (reference sequence). CDR3 in amino acids: CATSREGGSYNEQFF. DNA of the CDR3: TGTGCCACCAGCAGAGAAGGGGGTTCCTACAATGAGCAGTTCTTC.

CDR3 loop: CASRQGFTEAFF. CDR3 sequence (DNA): TGTGCCAGTAGGCAGGGTTTCACTGAAGCTTTCTTT. The genes are TRBV19 and TRBJ1-1; the D gene is possibly TRBD1 (5 bases). Germline values: CDR1 LNHDA, CDR2 SQIVND (reference sequence). V was shortened by 6 bases and J by 4 bases, with 9 bases between the two germline ends. This CDR3 spans 12 amino acids.

This chain connects TRBV30 to TRBJ1-5, with 10 bases that match TRBD1. Unmatched junction bases numbered 3, after V lost 5 bases and J lost 5 bases. This CDR3 has 13 residues. The germline V gene encodes CDR1 GTSNPN and CDR2 SVGIG (reference sequence). CDR3 bases: TGTGCCTGGGGGACAGGGGTGGATCAGCCCCAGCATTTT. It translates to CAWGTGVDQPQHF. Full variable domain (remainder filled in from reference TRBV30 and TRBJ1-5): SQTIHQWPATLVQPVGSPLSLECTVEGTSNPNLYWYRQAAGRGLQLLFYSVGIGQISSEVPQNLSASRPQDRQFILSSKKLLLSDSGFYLCAWGTGVDQPQHFGDGTRLSIL.

This clone has just a few counts. V usage is TRBV7-9 and J usage is TRBJ1-4, with a possible D match to TRBD1 (6 bases). Germline CDR1 SEHNR, CDR2 FQNEAQ (reference sequence). The CDR3 runs to 17 residues. Deletions cut 5 bases from V and 8 bases from J, with 24 bases between. CDR3 coding DNA: TGTGCCAGCAGCCCACCCATCAGGGGCCCCCCTGGGGAAAAACTGTTTTTT. Residues: CASSPPIRGPPGEKLFF.

The rearrangement uses TRBV7-9 and TRBJ2-3; 9 nucleotides agree with TRBD1. Trimming at V came to 4 bases and at J to 4 bases, leaving 18 bases not matched to a gene. In germline, CDR1 is SEHNR, CDR2 FQNEAQ (reference sequence). The CDR3 is 19 amino acids. CDR3 amino acids: CASSSSPGQGKGAADTQYF. CDR3 DNA: TGTGCCAGCAGCTCAAGCCCGGGACAGGGAAAAGGGGCAGCAGATACGCAGTATTTT.

The chain recombines TRBV28 with TRBJ2-7, with 7 nucleotides matching TRBD2. Per the germline V gene, CDR1 is MDHEN and CDR2 is SYDVKM. This CDR3 has 16 amino acids. V dropped 3 bases and J dropped 3; count of bases not matched to a gene: 11. In nucleotides, the CDR3 is TGTGCCAGCAGTTTCGCGGCCTGGAGCGGGGTCTACGAGCAGTACTTC. This codes for CASSFAAWSGVYEQYF.

This chain joins TRBV4-1 and TRBJ1-2, with 7 bases aligning to TRBD1. The J segment lost 0 bases and the V segment lost 3 bases, leaving 10 bases of the junction unmatched. Germline V lookup: CDR1 MGHRA, CDR2 YSYEKL. This CDR3 spans 17 amino acids. Written as DNA, the CDR3 is TGCGCCAGCAGCCAGGGCTCGGAAACAGGGGCTAACTATGGCTACACCTTC. Protein product: CASSQGSETGANYGYTF.